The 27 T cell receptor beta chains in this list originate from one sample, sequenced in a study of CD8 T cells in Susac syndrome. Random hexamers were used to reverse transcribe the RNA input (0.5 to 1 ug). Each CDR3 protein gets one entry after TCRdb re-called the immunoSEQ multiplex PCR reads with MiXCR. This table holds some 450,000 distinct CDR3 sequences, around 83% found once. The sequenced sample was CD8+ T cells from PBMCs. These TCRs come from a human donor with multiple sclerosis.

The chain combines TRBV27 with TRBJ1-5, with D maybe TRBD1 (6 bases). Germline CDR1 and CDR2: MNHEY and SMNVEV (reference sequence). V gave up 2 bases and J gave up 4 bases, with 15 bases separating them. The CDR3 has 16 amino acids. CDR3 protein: CASSLEAAGVNQPQHF. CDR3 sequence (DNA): TGTGCCAGCAGTTTAGAGGCGGCAGGGGTTAATCAGCCCCAGCATTTT.

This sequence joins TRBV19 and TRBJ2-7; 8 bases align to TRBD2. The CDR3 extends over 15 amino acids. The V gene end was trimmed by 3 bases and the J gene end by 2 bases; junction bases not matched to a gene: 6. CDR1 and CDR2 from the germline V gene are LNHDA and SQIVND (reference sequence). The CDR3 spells CASSIAAGGTYEQYF. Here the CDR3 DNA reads TGTGCCAGTAGTATCGCGGCGGGAGGAACCTACGAGCAGTACTTC.

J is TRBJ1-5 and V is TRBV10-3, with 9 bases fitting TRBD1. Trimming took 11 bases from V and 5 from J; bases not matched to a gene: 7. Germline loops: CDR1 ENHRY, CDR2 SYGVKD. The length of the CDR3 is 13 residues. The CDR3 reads CAGRTGEDQPQHF. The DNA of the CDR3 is TGTGCCGGAAGGACAGGGGAGGATCAGCCCCAGCATTTT.

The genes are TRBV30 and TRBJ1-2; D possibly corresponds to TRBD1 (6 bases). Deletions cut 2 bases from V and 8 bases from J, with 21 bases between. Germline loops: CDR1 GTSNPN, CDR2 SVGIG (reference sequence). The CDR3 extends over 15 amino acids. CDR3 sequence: CAWSPSEGEFGGYTF. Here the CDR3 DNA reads TGTGCCTGGAGTCCCTCGGAGGGGGAGTTTGGCGGCTACACCTTC.

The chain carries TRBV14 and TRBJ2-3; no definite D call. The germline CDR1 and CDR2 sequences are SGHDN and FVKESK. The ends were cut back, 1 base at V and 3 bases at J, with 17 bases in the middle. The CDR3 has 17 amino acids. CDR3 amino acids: CASSQALLRRTTDTQYF. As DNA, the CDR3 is TGTGCCAGCAGCCAAGCTCTTTTACGCAGGACGACAGATACGCAGTATTTT.

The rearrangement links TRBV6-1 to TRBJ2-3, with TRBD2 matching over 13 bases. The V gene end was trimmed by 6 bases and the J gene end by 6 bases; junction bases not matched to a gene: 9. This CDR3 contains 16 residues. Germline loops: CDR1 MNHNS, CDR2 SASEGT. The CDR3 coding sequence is TGTGCCAGCAGGGGACTAGCGGGACCGGTGACCGATACGCAGTATTTT. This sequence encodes CASRGLAGPVTDTQYF.

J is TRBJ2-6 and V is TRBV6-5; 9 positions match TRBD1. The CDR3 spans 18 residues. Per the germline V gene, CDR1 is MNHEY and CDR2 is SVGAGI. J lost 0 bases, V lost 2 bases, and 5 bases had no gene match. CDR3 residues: CASSYDRGGFSGANVLTF. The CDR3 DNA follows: TGTGCCAGCAGTTACGACAGGGGGGGATTCTCTGGGGCCAACGTCCTGACTTTC.

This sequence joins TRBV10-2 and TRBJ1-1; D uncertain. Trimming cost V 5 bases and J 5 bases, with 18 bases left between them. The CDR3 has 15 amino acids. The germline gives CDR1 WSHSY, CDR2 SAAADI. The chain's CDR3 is CASSLARMDETEAFF. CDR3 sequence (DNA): TGCGCCAGCAGTCTGGCCAGGATGGATGAAACTGAAGCTTTCTTT.

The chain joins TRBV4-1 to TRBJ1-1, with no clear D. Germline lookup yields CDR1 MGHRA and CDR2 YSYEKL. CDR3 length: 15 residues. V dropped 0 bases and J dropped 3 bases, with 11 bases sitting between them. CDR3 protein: CASSQDYSLYTEAFF. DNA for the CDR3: TGCGCCAGCAGCCAAGATTACTCACTCTACACTGAAGCTTTCTTT.

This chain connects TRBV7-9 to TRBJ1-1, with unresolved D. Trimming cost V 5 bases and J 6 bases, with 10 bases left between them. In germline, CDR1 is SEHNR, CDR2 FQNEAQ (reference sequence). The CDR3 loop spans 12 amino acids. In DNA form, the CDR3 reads TGTGCCAGCAGCACGGTGATCTCTGAAGCTTTCTTT. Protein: CASSTVISEAFF.

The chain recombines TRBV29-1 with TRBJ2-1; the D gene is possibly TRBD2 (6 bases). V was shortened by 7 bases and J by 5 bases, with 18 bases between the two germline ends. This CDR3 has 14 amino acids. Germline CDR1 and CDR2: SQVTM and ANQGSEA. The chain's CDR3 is CSAARGTHDNEQFF. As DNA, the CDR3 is TGCAGCGCCGCGCGGGGTACCCATGACAATGAGCAGTTCTTC.

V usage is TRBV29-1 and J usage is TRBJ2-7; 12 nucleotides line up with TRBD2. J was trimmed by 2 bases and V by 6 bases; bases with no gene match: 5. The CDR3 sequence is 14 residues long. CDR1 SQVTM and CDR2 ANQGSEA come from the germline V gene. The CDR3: CSVTSGGSPYEQYF. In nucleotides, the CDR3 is TGCAGCGTCACTAGCGGGGGGTCACCCTACGAGCAGTACTTC.

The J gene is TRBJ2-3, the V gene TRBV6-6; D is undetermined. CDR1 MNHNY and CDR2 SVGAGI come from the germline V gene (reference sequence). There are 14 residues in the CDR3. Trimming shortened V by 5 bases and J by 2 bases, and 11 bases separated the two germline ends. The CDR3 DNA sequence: TGTGCCAGCAGTAATGACCCGATCACAGATACGCAGTATTTT. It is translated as CASSNDPITDTQYF.

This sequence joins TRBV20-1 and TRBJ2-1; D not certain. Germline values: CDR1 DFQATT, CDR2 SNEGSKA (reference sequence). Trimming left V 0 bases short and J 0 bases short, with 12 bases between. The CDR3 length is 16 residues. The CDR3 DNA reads TGCAGTGCTAGAGATTGGGCTAGAAGCTCCTACAATGAGCAGTTCTTC. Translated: CSARDWARSSYNEQFF.

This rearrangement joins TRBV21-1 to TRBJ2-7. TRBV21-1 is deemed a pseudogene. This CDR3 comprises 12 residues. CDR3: CASSKSFAEQYF. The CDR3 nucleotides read TGTGCCAGCAGCAAATCGTTCGCCGAGCAGTACTTC.

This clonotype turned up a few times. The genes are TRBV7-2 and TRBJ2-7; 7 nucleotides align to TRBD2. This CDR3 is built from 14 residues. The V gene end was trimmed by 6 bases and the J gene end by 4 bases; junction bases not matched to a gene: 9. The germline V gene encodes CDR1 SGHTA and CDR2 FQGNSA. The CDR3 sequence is CASRGTSAEYEQYF. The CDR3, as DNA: TGTGCCAGCAGGGGCACTAGCGCCGAATACGAGCAGTACTTC.

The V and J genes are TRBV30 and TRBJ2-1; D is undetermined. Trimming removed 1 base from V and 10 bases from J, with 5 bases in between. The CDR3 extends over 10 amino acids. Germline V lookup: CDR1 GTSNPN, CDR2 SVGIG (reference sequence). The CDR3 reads CAWSGEEQFF. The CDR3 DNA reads TGTGCCTGGAGTGGGGAAGAGCAGTTCTTC.

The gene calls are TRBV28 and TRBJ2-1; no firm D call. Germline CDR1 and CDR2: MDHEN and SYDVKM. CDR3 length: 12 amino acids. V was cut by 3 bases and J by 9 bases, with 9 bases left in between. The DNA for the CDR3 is TGTGCCAGCAGTTTTGTCGGGCTTGAGCAGTTCTTC. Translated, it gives CASSFVGLEQFF.

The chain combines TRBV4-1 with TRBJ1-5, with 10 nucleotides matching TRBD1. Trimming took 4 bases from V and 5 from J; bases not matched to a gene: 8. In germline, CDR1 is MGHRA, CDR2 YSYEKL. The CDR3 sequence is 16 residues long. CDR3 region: CASSPEGQGQHQPQHF. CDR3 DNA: TGCGCCAGCAGCCCAGAGGGACAGGGGCAACATCAGCCCCAGCATTTT.

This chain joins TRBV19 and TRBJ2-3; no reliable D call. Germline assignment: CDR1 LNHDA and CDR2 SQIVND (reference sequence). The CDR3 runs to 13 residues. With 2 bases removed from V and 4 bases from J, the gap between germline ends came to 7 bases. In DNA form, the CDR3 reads TGTGCCAGTAGTATATCAAATCCAGATACGCAGTATTTT. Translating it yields CASSISNPDTQYF.

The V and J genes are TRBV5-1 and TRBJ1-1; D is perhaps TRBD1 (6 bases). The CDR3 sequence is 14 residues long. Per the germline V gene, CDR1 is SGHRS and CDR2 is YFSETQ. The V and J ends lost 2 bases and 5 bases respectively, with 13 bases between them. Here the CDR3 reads CASSLNRDWTEAFF. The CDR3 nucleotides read TGCGCCAGCAGCTTAAACAGGGATTGGACTGAAGCTTTCTTT.

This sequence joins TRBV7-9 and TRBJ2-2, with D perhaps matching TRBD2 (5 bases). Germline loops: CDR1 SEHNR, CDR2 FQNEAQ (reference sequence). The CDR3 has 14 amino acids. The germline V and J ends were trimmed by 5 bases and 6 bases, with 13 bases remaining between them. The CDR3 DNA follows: TGTGCCAGCAGCATTAGCACGGGATCCGGGGAGCTGTTTTTT. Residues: CASSISTGSGELFF.

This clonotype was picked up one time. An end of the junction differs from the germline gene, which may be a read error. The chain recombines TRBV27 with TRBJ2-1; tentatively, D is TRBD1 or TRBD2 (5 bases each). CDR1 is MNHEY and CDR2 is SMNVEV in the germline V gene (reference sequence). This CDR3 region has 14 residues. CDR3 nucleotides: TGTGCCAGCAGCCTACAGGACTCCTTCAATGAGCAGTTCTTC. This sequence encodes CASSLQDSFNEQFF.

The CDR3 nucleotides read TGCGCCAGCAGCCCTGGGACCGAAGGGACAGATACGCAGTATTTT. This encodes CASSPGTEGTDTQYF. This chain joins TRBV5-1 and TRBJ2-3; D may match TRBD1 or TRBD2 (5 bases each). Per germline, CDR1 SGHRS and CDR2 YFSETQ. V lost 4 bases to trimming and J lost 3 bases, with 15 bases between them. This CDR3 is 15 amino acids long. The complete variable domain, with remaining parts taken from reference TRBV5-1 and TRBJ2-3, reads KAGVTQTPRYLIKTRGQQVTLSCSPISGHRSVSWYQQTPGQGLQFLFEYFSETQRNKGNFPGRFSGRQFSNSRSEMNVSTLELGDSALYLCASSPGTEGTDTQYFGPGTRLTVL.

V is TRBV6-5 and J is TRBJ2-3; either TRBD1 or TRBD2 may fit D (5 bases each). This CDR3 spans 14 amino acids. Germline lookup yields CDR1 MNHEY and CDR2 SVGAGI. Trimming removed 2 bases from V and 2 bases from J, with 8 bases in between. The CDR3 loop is CASSYGGFTDTQYF. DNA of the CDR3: TGTGCCAGCAGTTACGGGGGTTTCACAGATACGCAGTATTTT.

The CDR3 region has the DNA TGTGCCAGCAGCTTAGAGACTACGCAAGAGACCCAGTACTTC. Translation: CASSLETTQETQYF. The V and J genes are TRBV7-9 and TRBJ2-5, with D perhaps matching TRBD2 (5 bases). The germline CDR1 and CDR2 sequences are SEHNR and FQNEAQ (reference sequence). With 1 base removed from V and 2 bases from J, the gap between germline ends came to 8 bases. This CDR3 region has 14 residues.

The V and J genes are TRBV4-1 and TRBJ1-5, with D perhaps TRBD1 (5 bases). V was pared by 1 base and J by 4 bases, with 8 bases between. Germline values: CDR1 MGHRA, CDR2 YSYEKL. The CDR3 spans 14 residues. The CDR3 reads CASSQGQQNQPQHF. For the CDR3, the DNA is TGCGCCAGCAGCCAAGGACAGCAAAATCAGCCCCAGCATTTT.